The 10 T cell receptor beta chains in this list originate from one sample, sequenced in a study of blood T cells in healthy people across ages. A J-beta primer mix and a sample-barcoded 5' primer were used in a second PCR of about 7 to 12 cycles. Via MiXCR, TCRdb re-called the 5' RACE reads, giving one row per CDR3 protein. The data show 500,000 to 700,000 distinct CDR3 sequences, approximately 30% seen once. Material: blood. Receptors were obtained from an elderly woman in good health.

J is TRBJ1-5 and V is TRBV20-1; TRBD1 might be the D (6 bases). This CDR3 contains 17 residues. Looked up from germline, CDR1 is DFQATT and CDR2 is SNEGSKA (reference sequence). V was shortened by 5 bases and J by 2 bases, with 22 bases between the two germline ends. The CDR3 protein is CSASQGKGDWGNQPQHF. The DNA for the CDR3 is TGCAGTGCTTCCCAGGGGAAGGGGGATTGGGGCAATCAGCCCCAGCATTTT.

The sample holds many counts of this clonotype. The rearrangement joins TRBV7-2 to TRBJ1-2, with D perhaps TRBD1 (6 bases). Germline V gene sequence: CDR1 SGHTA, CDR2 FQGNSA. Trimming took 2 bases from V and 3 from J, leaving 16 bases between them. This CDR3 has 16 amino acids. CDR3 loop: CASSLRFRGGDYGYTF. The CDR3, as DNA: TGTGCCAGCAGCTTAAGGTTCCGCGGGGGCGACTATGGCTACACCTTC. The entire variable domain, with the rest obtained from reference TRBV7-2 and TRBJ1-2, is as follows: GAGVSQSPSNKVTEKGKDVELRCDPISGHTALYWYRQSLGQGLEFLIYFQGNSAPDKSGLPSDRFSAERTGGSVSTLTIQRTQQEDSAVYLCASSLRFRGGDYGYTFGSGTRLTVV.

Many counts were recorded for this clonotype. The genes are TRBV15 and TRBJ2-5, with D perhaps TRBD2 (5 bases). V lost 1 base and J 1 base, leaving 22 bases between the germline ends. Per the germline V gene, CDR1 is LNHNV and CDR2 is YYDKDF (reference sequence). The CDR3 extends over 19 amino acids. The CDR3 is CATSRVIGPPVEGQETQYF. The CDR3 DNA follows: TGTGCCACCAGCAGAGTTATCGGCCCCCCGGTTGAGGGCCAAGAGACCCAGTACTTC.

The table lists this clonotype with many counts. CDR3 amino acids: CASGAETGQGEKLFF. CDR3 DNA sequence: TGTGCCAGCGGGGCCGAAACAGGGCAAGGAGAAAAACTGTTTTTT. The rearrangement links TRBV28 to TRBJ1-4; TRBD1 might be the D (6 bases). Germline CDR1 is MDHEN and CDR2 is SYDVKM. This CDR3 spans 15 amino acids. Trimming removed 8 bases at V and 8 bases at J, with 21 bases between.

In this sample, this clonotype turned up many times. This sequence joins TRBV5-1 and TRBJ1-2; 8 bases map to TRBD1. Germline CDR1 is SGHRS and CDR2 is YFSETQ. After removal of 3 bases from V and 3 bases from J, the junction contained 7 bases not matched to a gene. This CDR3 region has 15 residues. The CDR3 nucleotides read TGCGCCAGCAGCTCCCTGACAGGGGAGGACTATGGCTACACCTTC. Translation gives CASSSLTGEDYGYTF.

This clonotype occurred many times. J is TRBJ2-5 and V is TRBV3-1; 9 bases align to TRBD2. V was pared by 2 bases and J by 0 bases, with 1 base of the junction left unmatched. This CDR3 has 15 amino acids. Germline V CDR1 and CDR2: LGHDT, YNNKEL (reference sequence). As DNA, the CDR3 is TGTGCCAGCAGCCAAACTAGCGGGTACCAAGAGACCCAGTACTTC. This codes for CASSQTSGYQETQYF.

Points on this clonotype: A much larger clonotype is one base distant, so this may be a read error. This chain connects TRBV20-1 to TRBJ2-5; 7 bases align to TRBD2. Germline V lookup: CDR1 DFQATT, CDR2 SNEGSKA (reference sequence). CDR3 length: 15 residues. Written as DNA, the CDR3 is TGCAGTGCTAGCCCAGGGAGGGGTTCCCAAGAGGCCCAGTACTTC. This gives the protein CSASPGRGSQEAQYF.

This clonotype came up many times. V gene TRBV7-2 combines with J gene TRBJ1-2; TRBD1 aligns across 8 bases. Germline CDR1 reads SGHTA; CDR2 reads FQGNSA. This CDR3 is 17 amino acids long. Trimming at V came to 0 bases and at J to 5 bases, leaving 11 bases not matched to a gene. CDR3 loop: CASSLAPGQGSSYGYTF. CDR3 nucleotide sequence: TGTGCCAGCAGCTTAGCACCCGGACAGGGCAGTAGTTATGGCTACACCTTC. Based on the CDR3 plus reference TRBV7-2 and TRBJ1-2, the full variable domain is GAGVSQSPSNKVTEKGKDVELRCDPISGHTALYWYRQSLGQGLEFLIYFQGNSAPDKSGLPSDRFSAERTGGSVSTLTIQRTQQEDSAVYLCASSLAPGQGSSYGYTFGSGTRLTVV.

This clonotype occurred many times. The rearrangement links TRBV27 to TRBJ2-4; possible D gene TRBD1, 6 bases. With 6 bases removed from V and 3 bases from J, the gap between germline ends came to 15 bases. The germline V gene has CDR1 MNHEY and CDR2 SMNVEV (reference sequence). This CDR3 has 15 residues. CDR3 protein: CASRTHRAGKNIQYF. For the CDR3, the DNA is TGTGCCAGCAGGACCCACAGGGCCGGCAAAAACATTCAGTACTTC.

This clonotype has ten or more counts. The genes are TRBV7-2 and TRBJ2-7; TRBD1 agrees at 9 bases. Germline V lookup: CDR1 SGHTA, CDR2 FQGNSA. V gave up 4 bases and J gave up 6 bases; unmatched junction bases: 4. There are 13 residues in the CDR3. As DNA, the CDR3 is TGTGCCAGCAGCTGGACAGGGGTGGGCGAGCAGTACTTC. Protein product: CASSWTGVGEQYF.